These 18 T cell receptor beta chains originate from one sample sequenced in a study of cytomegalovirus exposure and HLA in healthy donors. Produced via immunoSEQ multiplex PCR; TCRdb's table is partial and in-frame only. The data contain roughly 110,000 clones, around 90% of them seen just once; the ten biggest clones take up around 1.9%. Sequenced sample: PBMCs. The receptors shown here come from a woman aged 18-29 years in good health and CMV-seropositive.

This rearrangement joins TRBV28 to TRBJ1-2, with D possibly being TRBD1 (6 bases). In germline, CDR1 is MDHEN, CDR2 SYDVKM. The CDR3 is 13 amino acids. With 5 bases removed from V and 6 bases from J, the gap between germline ends came to 13 bases. CDR3 DNA: TGTGCCAGCAGTCTTTACAGGGTAGATGGCTACACCTTC. Residues: CASSLYRVDGYTF.

The V gene is TRBV28, the J gene TRBJ1-2; D might be TRBD1 (6 bases). The CDR3 sequence is 17 residues long. Germline assignment: CDR1 MDHEN and CDR2 SYDVKM. The V end lost 5 bases, the J end lost 4 bases, and 23 bases lay between the germline ends. The CDR3 region is CASSLPPVQGSTYGYTF. DNA of the CDR3: TGTGCCAGCAGTCTGCCCCCCGTACAGGGATCTACCTATGGCTACACCTTC.

This rearrangement joins TRBV7-8 to TRBJ1-2; TRBD1 agrees at 11 bases. CDR1 and CDR2 from the germline V gene are SGHVS and FQNEAQ. Trimming at V came to 0 bases and at J to 2 bases, leaving 5 bases not matched to a gene. The CDR3 loop spans 17 amino acids. The chain's CDR3 is CASSLARGQGGNYGYTF. The DNA of the CDR3 is TGTGCCAGCAGCTTAGCGCGGGGACAGGGGGGGAACTATGGCTACACCTTC.

The chain joins TRBV2 to TRBJ2-3, with D perhaps matching TRBD2 (6 bases). The length of the CDR3 is 15 residues. Trimming stripped 2 bases from V and 0 bases from J, with 9 bases between. CDR1 and CDR2 (germline): SNHLY, FYNNEI. As DNA, the CDR3 is TGTGCCAGCAGTGAATCCGGGACTAGCACAGATACGCAGTATTTT. This codes for CASSESGTSTDTQYF.

In this sample, this clone turned up once. This chain links TRBV5-6 with TRBJ2-2; 16 nucleotides agree with TRBD2. The CDR3 totals 17 residues. V lost 3 bases to trimming and J lost 3 bases; unmatched junction nucleotides: 2. CDR1 is SGHDT and CDR2 is YYEEEE in the germline V gene. CDR3 DNA sequence: TGTGCCAGCAGCTCGGGACTAGCGGGGGGGCACACCGGGGAGCTGTTTTTT. It translates to CASSSGLAGGHTGELFF.

The chain is built from TRBV28 and TRBJ2-3, with D perhaps matching TRBD2 (5 bases). V was shortened by 5 bases and J by 8 bases, with 11 bases between the two germline ends. This CDR3 contains 12 residues. Germline CDR1 MDHEN, CDR2 SYDVKM. CDR3 in DNA: TGTGCCAGCAGTCGACTATTTTTTACGCAGTATTTT. Translation: CASSRLFFTQYF.

V gene TRBV6-1 combines with J gene TRBJ2-7; D perhaps matches TRBD2 (5 bases). Deletions cut 10 bases from V and 0 bases from J, with 16 bases between. The CDR3 sequence is 14 residues long. Germline loops: CDR1 MNHNS, CDR2 SASEGT. This CDR3 is CATWSGKSSYEQYV. The CDR3 DNA reads as TGTGCCACGTGGTCGGGGAAAAGCTCCTACGAGCAGTACGTC.

The chain employs TRBV27 and TRBJ1-5; D uncertain. Looked up from germline, CDR1 is MNHEY and CDR2 is SMNVEV (reference sequence). The CDR3 is 11 residues long. V dropped 8 bases and J dropped 9 bases, with 11 bases sitting between them. The CDR3 DNA is TGTGCCAGCGGAGATTTACGGCCCCAGCATTTT. This gives the protein CASGDLRPQHF.

The chain links TRBV27 to TRBJ2-3; 11 nucleotides match TRBD1. Germline CDR1 is MNHEY and CDR2 is SMNVEV (reference sequence). V was pared by 6 bases and J by 4 bases, with 6 bases of the junction left unmatched. CDR3 length: 15 amino acids. The chain's CDR3 is CASSLGQGASDTQYF. CDR3 nucleotide sequence: TGTGCCAGCAGCCTAGGACAGGGGGCATCAGATACGCAGTATTTT.

The chain recombines TRBV5-1 with TRBJ1-1; the D gene is possibly TRBD1 (6 bases). V lost 2 bases and J 6 bases, leaving 11 bases between the germline ends. This CDR3 comprises 13 residues. The germline gives CDR1 SGHRS, CDR2 YFSETQ. CDR3 in amino acids: CASSLLTGAEAFF. In DNA, the CDR3 is TGCGCCAGCAGCTTATTGACAGGAGCTGAAGCTTTCTTT.

Notes on this clone: Additional DNA sequences in this sample encode the identical CDR3. The V and J genes are TRBV6-5 and TRBJ2-2; D possibly corresponds to TRBD1 (5 bases). CDR1 is MNHEY and CDR2 is SVGAGI in the germline V gene. This CDR3 has 15 amino acids. V lost 0 bases, J lost 6 bases, and 11 bases lay in between. The CDR3 reads CASSYSSGAAGELFF. The CDR3 nucleotides read TGTGCCAGCAGTTACTCGAGTGGGGCTGCCGGGGAGCTGTTTTTT.

This clone was counted a few times. The J gene is TRBJ2-2, the V gene TRBV2; TRBD1 aligns across 8 bases. Germline lookup yields CDR1 SNHLY and CDR2 FYNNEI. The CDR3 sequence is 15 residues long. V lost 7 bases, J lost 0 bases, and 4 bases stayed unmatched. The CDR3 coding sequence is TGTGCCAGCATCCCGGACAGGGCGAACACCGGGGAGCTGTTTTTT. It encodes CASIPDRANTGELFF.

This chain connects TRBV5-6 to TRBJ2-1; D unresolved. Germline V CDR1 and CDR2: SGHDT, YYEEEE. This CDR3 has 15 amino acids. Between the trimmed V and J ends, which lost 4 bases and 4 bases, there was a span of 15 bases. CDR3 in amino acids: CASSTLVSPYNEQFF. CDR3 bases: TGTGCCAGCAGCACGCTAGTCAGCCCGTACAATGAGCAGTTCTTC.

The genes are TRBV21-1 and TRBJ2-2; the table calls TRBD2, which could not be checked here. TRBV21-1 is labeled a pseudogene. The CDR3 has 15 residues. The CDR3 spells CARDSGGVNTGELFF. The CDR3 DNA is TGTGCCAGGGATTCCGGGGGGGTCAACACCGGGGAGCTGTTTTTT.

The J gene is TRBJ1-4, the V gene TRBV10-3, with D possibly matching TRBD1 (6 bases). Trimming stripped 4 bases from V and 3 bases from J, with 12 bases between. Germline loops: CDR1 ENHRY, CDR2 SYGVKD. The CDR3 loop spans 15 amino acids. The CDR3 DNA reads as TGTGCCATCAGTGCGGCACAGGGACCTAATGAAAAACTGTTTTTT. The encoded protein is CAISAAQGPNEKLFF.

A few counts support this clone. The rearrangement uses TRBV29-1 and TRBJ1-2; TRBD1 aligns across 7 bases. The CDR3 is made up of 11 amino acids. The germline V gene encodes CDR1 SQVTM and CDR2 ANQGSEA. V dropped 5 bases and J dropped 6; count of bases not matched to a gene: 3. This CDR3 is CSVTGADGYTF. CDR3 sequence (DNA): TGCAGCGTTACAGGGGCGGATGGCTACACCTTC.

This clone occurred once. This CDR3 reads CASSVDGQVYGYTF. CDR3 DNA sequence: TGTGCCAGCAGCGTAGATGGACAGGTTTATGGCTACACCTTC. V gene TRBV9 combines with J gene TRBJ1-2, with 7 bases identical to TRBD1. This CDR3 has 14 amino acids. Germline assignment: CDR1 SGDLS and CDR2 YYNGEE. The V and J ends lost 0 bases and 5 bases, in that order; junction bases with no gene match: 4.

The chain couples TRBV28 to TRBJ2-5; 7 bases fit TRBD1. This CDR3 has 12 residues. The J segment lost 4 bases and the V segment lost 6 bases, leaving 2 bases of the junction unmatched. Germline V gene lookup returns CDR1 MDHEN and CDR2 SYDVKM. The CDR3 is CASRQGVETQYF. The CDR3 DNA is TGTGCCAGCAGGCAGGGGGTAGAGACCCAGTACTTC.